Presented here are 30 T cell receptor beta chains from one specimen sequenced in a study of T cell repertoires in cytomegalovirus infection (dated by TCRdb to between 2018 and 2021). Data came from an Illumina HiSeq 1500. TCRdb took the public reads, trimmed them with fastp at Q25, ran MiXCR for clone calling and kept in-frame beta chains. Under each unique CDR3 protein, matching rows form one entry showing the most common genes and DNA. The table for this sample lists about 360,000 distinct CDR3 sequences; roughly 20% of them were counted only once. The ten largest clones take up under 9% of the sample. Sequencing was performed on PBMCs. All receptors derive from a human donor in good health (CMV status not recorded). Some clones in this sample may be carry-over from other donors' samples.

This clonotype appeared a few times. The chain couples TRBV6-6 to TRBJ2-5, with a tentative D call TRBD2 (6 bases). The CDR3 contains 14 residues. The germline CDR1 and CDR2 sequences are MNHNY and SVGAGI (reference sequence). The ends were cut back, 4 bases at V and 2 bases at J, with 11 bases in the middle. In nucleotides, the CDR3 is TGTGCCAGCAGTTCCTCAGCGGGTCAAGAGACCCAGTACTTC. It is translated as CASSSSAGQETQYF.

This clonotype was observed a handful of times. The CDR3 sequence is CSASTGTRGYNEQFF. For the CDR3, the DNA is TGCAGTGCCTCTACCGGGACTAGGGGTTACAATGAGCAGTTCTTC. The chain combines TRBV20-1 with TRBJ2-1; 8 bases are a match to TRBD2. V was clipped by 6 bases and J by 4 bases; unmatched bases: 11. This CDR3 contains 15 residues. CDR1 and CDR2 from the germline V gene are DFQATT and SNEGSKA (reference sequence).

A few counts support this clonotype. The rearrangement joins TRBV28 to TRBJ1-1, with TRBD1 as a possible D gene (5 bases). Germline V gene lookup returns CDR1 MDHEN and CDR2 SYDVKM. The CDR3 loop spans 14 amino acids. The V and J ends lost 1 base and 4 bases respectively, with 10 bases between them. The DNA for the CDR3 is TGTGCCAGCAGTTTATTGGGGCGAGGCACTGAAGCTTTCTTT. Encoded protein: CASSLLGRGTEAFF.

The chain uses TRBV9 and TRBJ2-7, with a tentative D call TRBD1 (5 bases). CDR3 length: 14 amino acids. The V gene's germline CDR1 is SGDLS and CDR2 YYNGEE. V was pared by 0 bases and J by 4 bases, with 11 bases between. The CDR3 nucleotides read TGTGCCAGCAGCGTAGGGGCTGGGGCGTACGAGCAGTACTTC. Protein sequence: CASSVGAGAYEQYF.

This clonotype has only a few counts. The genes are TRBV4-2 and TRBJ1-6, with D tentatively TRBD1 (6 bases). Germline V CDR1 and CDR2: LGHNA, YNFKEQ. Between the trimmed V and J ends, which lost 0 bases and 8 bases, there was a span of 11 bases. The CDR3 contains 15 residues. CDR3 bases: TGTGCCAGCAGCCAAGATAGGGGGTTTCATTCACCCCTCCACTTT. Encoded protein: CASSQDRGFHSPLHF.

This clonotype was observed at least ten times. The chain couples TRBV7-8 to TRBJ2-3; TRBD2 agrees at 11 bases. This CDR3 is built from 15 residues. Trimming at V came to 5 bases and at J to 3 bases, leaving 4 bases not matched to a gene. Germline V gene sequence: CDR1 SGHVS, CDR2 FQNEAQ. CDR3 DNA: TGTGCCAGCAGCCCATTAGCGGGAGGGACAGATACGCAGTATTTT. Translated: CASSPLAGGTDTQYF.

Many counts were recorded for this clonotype. The rearrangement joins TRBV27 to TRBJ1-3; 9 nucleotides match TRBD1. Per germline, CDR1 MNHEY and CDR2 SMNVEV (reference sequence). Trimming at V came to 6 bases and at J to 4 bases, leaving 7 bases not matched to a gene. CDR3 length: 15 amino acids. Here the CDR3 DNA reads TGTGCCAGCAGCCCGACAGGGGGGCTGGGAAACACCATATATTTT. Protein: CASSPTGGLGNTIYF.

This clonotype was seen at least ten times. V is TRBV7-2 and J is TRBJ2-3, with 9 bases matching TRBD1. The CDR3 contains 15 residues. J gave up 5 bases and V 2 bases, and 5 bases lay outside the gene matches. In germline, CDR1 is SGHTA, CDR2 FQGNSA. The CDR3 DNA reads TGTGCCAGCAGCTTACAGGGACAGGGTGGAGATACGCAGTATTTT. It specifies CASSLQGQGGDTQYF. Supplemented by reference TRBV7-2 and TRBJ2-3, the full variable domain reads GAGVSQSPSNKVTEKGKDVELRCDPISGHTALYWYRQSLGQGLEFLIYFQGNSAPDKSGLPSDRFSAERTGGSVSTLTIQRTQQEDSAVYLCASSLQGQGGDTQYFGPGTRLTVL.

A single count supports this clonotype. The chain couples TRBV11-2 to TRBJ2-7, with 7 positions matching TRBD2. Germline CDR1 is SGHAT and CDR2 is FQNNGV. The trim removed 5 bases at V and 5 bases at J, leaving 12 bases unmatched. This CDR3 has 15 residues. The DNA of the CDR3 is TGTGCCAGCAGCCCCCTTTGGGGGAGGGCCCACGAGCAGTACTTC. This codes for CASSPLWGRAHEQYF.

Regarding this clonotype: The junction shows a germline mismatch at one end, possibly a read error. The rearrangement uses TRBV15 and TRBJ2-1; D is possibly TRBD2 (5 bases). The CDR3 loop spans 12 amino acids. From germline, CDR1 is LNHNV and CDR2 YYDKDF (reference sequence). The CDR3 DNA is TGTGCCACCAGCATAGGACTGAGAGAGCAGTGCTTC. Its translation is CATSIGLREQCF.

In this sample, this clonotype turned up many times. The chain employs TRBV6-1 and TRBJ2-1, with a weak D call TRBD2 (5 bases). V shed 4 bases and J shed 10 bases, with 14 bases lying between them. Germline loops: CDR1 MNHNS, CDR2 SASEGT. This CDR3 contains 13 residues. The chain's CDR3 is CASSGEWAQEQFF. The CDR3 DNA is TGTGCCAGCAGTGGGGAGTGGGCCCAGGAGCAGTTCTTC.

The sample holds a few counts of this clonotype. The J gene is TRBJ1-6, the V gene TRBV7-2, with D unclear. V was cut by 1 base and J by 1 base, with 5 bases left in between. The germline V gene has CDR1 SGHTA and CDR2 FQGNSA. The CDR3 is 15 amino acids. The CDR3 DNA reads as TGTGCCAGCAGCTTAGACAGATCCTATAATTCACCCCTCCACTTT. It codes for CASSLDRSYNSPLHF.

This clonotype has ten or more counts. This chain links TRBV12-3 or TRBV12-4 with TRBJ1-1; D may be TRBD1 (5 bases). V lost 4 bases and J lost 5, with 11 bases in between. The CDR3 totals 13 residues. For the CDR3, the DNA is TGTGCCAGCAGTTCTGACCGGGGGACTGAAGCTTTCTTT. It specifies CASSSDRGTEAFF.

This clonotype was seen a handful of times. The chain has TRBV2 and TRBJ1-5; D is unclear. Deletions cut 5 bases from V and 0 bases from J, with 14 bases between. The CDR3 consists of 16 residues. Looked up from germline, CDR1 is SNHLY and CDR2 is FYNNEI. The CDR3 DNA follows: TGTGCCAGCAGTCCACCCTGGATTTATAGCAATCAGCCCCAGCATTTT. Protein product: CASSPPWIYSNQPQHF.

This clonotype was seen only once. The chain couples TRBV6-5 to TRBJ2-1; D ambiguous. The V gene's germline CDR1 is MNHEY and CDR2 SVGAGI. The CDR3 length is 12 residues. Deletions cut 6 bases from V and 4 bases from J, with 7 bases between. This CDR3 reads CASSFIYNEQFF. CDR3 DNA: TGTGCCAGCAGCTTTATATACAATGAGCAGTTCTTC.

This chain uses TRBV10-3 with TRBJ2-5; no firm D call. Germline CDR1 ENHRY, CDR2 SYGVKD. V gave up 4 bases and J gave up 4 bases, with 7 bases separating them. The CDR3 runs to 12 residues. The CDR3 nucleotides read TGTGCCATCAGTGCGGAGATAGAGACCCAGTACTTC. Translating it yields CAISAEIETQYF.

The table lists this clonotype with many counts. The chain recombines TRBV6-2 or TRBV6-3 with TRBJ2-5; D is unresolved. This CDR3 region has 11 residues. Between the trimmed V and J ends, which lost 2 bases and 3 bases, there was a span of 1 base. The V gene's germline CDR1 is MNHEY and CDR2 SVGEGT. The CDR3 here is CASSYKETQYF. Here the CDR3 DNA reads TGTGCCAGCAGTTACAAAGAGACCCAGTACTTC.

In this sample, this clonotype turned up a few times. J is TRBJ1-2 and V is TRBV19; 8 bases are shared with TRBD1. V lost 9 bases to trimming and J lost 5 bases; unmatched junction nucleotides: 11. The CDR3 spans 14 residues. The germline V gene has CDR1 LNHDA and CDR2 SQIVND (reference sequence). DNA for the CDR3: TGTGCCAGCGAAACTCAGGGGGCGCGTTATGGCTACACCTTC. Its translation: CASETQGARYGYTF.

The table lists this clonotype with many counts. The V call is TRBV12-3 or TRBV12-4, the J call TRBJ2-7, with 9 bases that match TRBD1. The CDR3 runs to 14 residues. V shed 6 bases and J 5 bases; nucleotides not matched to a gene: 8. The CDR3 region is CASRPGQGAHEQYF. The DNA for the CDR3 is TGTGCCAGCAGACCGGGACAGGGCGCCCACGAGCAGTACTTC.

This clonotype occurred a few times. The rearrangement links TRBV6-6 to TRBJ1-1; the D is unclear. Germline V gives CDR1 MNHNY, CDR2 SVGAGI (reference sequence). Deletions cut 5 bases from V and 0 bases from J, with 22 bases between. The CDR3 is made up of 18 amino acids. CDR3 sequence (DNA): TGTGCCAGCAGTGGATGGTTAGGAGTGAACGGGGTGAACACTGAAGCTTTCTTT. Translating gives CASSGWLGVNGVNTEAFF.

The genes are TRBV5-4 and TRBJ1-1; D is undetermined. Germline V gene sequence: CDR1 SGHNT, CDR2 YYREEE (reference sequence). V lost 0 bases and J 1 base, leaving 7 bases between the germline ends. The CDR3 length is 14 residues. Here the CDR3 DNA reads TGTGCCAGCAGCTTGGGACGGGAGAACACTGAAGCTTTCTTT. Encoded protein: CASSLGRENTEAFF.

This clonotype was found many times. V and J are TRBV7-2 and TRBJ1-1; D may be TRBD1 (5 bases). CDR3 length: 15 amino acids. The germline V gene encodes CDR1 SGHTA and CDR2 FQGNSA. Trimming took off 1 base at V and 1 base at J, with 10 bases between the two ends. CDR3 region: CASSLDPGPNTEAFF. The CDR3 coding sequence is TGTGCCAGCAGCTTAGATCCAGGGCCGAACACTGAAGCTTTCTTT.

This clonotype has at least ten counts. The chain recombines TRBV6-1 with TRBJ1-1, with a possible D match to TRBD1 (5 bases). V gave up 5 bases and J gave up 0 bases, with 10 bases separating them. Germline CDR1 MNHNS, CDR2 SASEGT. This CDR3 is built from 14 residues. CDR3 in DNA: TGTGCCAGCAGTCAGAGACAGCTGAACACTGAAGCTTTCTTT. Translation gives CASSQRQLNTEAFF.

The CDR3 DNA follows: TGTGCCAGCAGTGTGGGCAGGGCTAGTAATTCACCCCTCCACTTT. Translated, it gives CASSVGRASNSPLHF. V and J are TRBV2 and TRBJ1-6; TRBD1 is a possible D gene (5 bases). CDR3 length: 15 residues. Trimming shortened V by 4 bases and J by 6 bases, and 13 bases separated the two germline ends. Germline V lookup: CDR1 SNHLY, CDR2 FYNNEI.

This clonotype has ten or more counts. J is TRBJ2-1 and V is TRBV12-3 or TRBV12-4; maybe TRBD2 (6 bases). The length of the CDR3 is 17 residues. The V end was cut by 2 bases, the J end by 5 bases, with 19 bases between. This chain's CDR3 is CASSLIGGYGENNEQFF. The CDR3 nucleotides are TGTGCCAGCAGTTTAATAGGAGGGTACGGGGAAAACAATGAGCAGTTCTTC.

The gene calls are TRBV12-3 or TRBV12-4 and TRBJ1-1; D call uncertain. CDR3 length: 14 amino acids. Trimming cost V 3 bases and J 5 bases, with 13 bases left between them. The CDR3 nucleotides read TGTGCCAGCAGTTTGGGTAGGGAGGTGACTGAAGCTTTCTTT. This codes for CASSLGREVTEAFF.

V usage is TRBV5-4 and J usage is TRBJ2-7; 7 nucleotides line up with TRBD2. In germline, CDR1 is SGHNT, CDR2 YYREEE (reference sequence). This CDR3 region has 14 residues. The J segment lost 5 bases and the V segment lost 0 bases, leaving 5 bases of the junction unmatched. CDR3 coding DNA: TGTGCCAGCAGCTTGGCCGGGGGGACCCACGAGCAGTACTTC. It specifies CASSLAGGTHEQYF.

There are many counts of this clonotype. V and J are TRBV7-2 and TRBJ2-5; D remains unclear. The ends were cut back, 4 bases at V and 2 bases at J, with 11 bases in the middle. Germline CDR1 SGHTA, CDR2 FQGNSA. CDR3 length: 14 amino acids. The CDR3 region has the DNA TGTGCCAGCAGCTCCCGTGCGTCACAAGAGACCCAGTACTTC. It yields the protein CASSSRASQETQYF.

The chain has TRBV4-1 and TRBJ2-5; a possible D gene is TRBD2 (5 bases). CDR3 length: 13 residues. The germline CDR1 and CDR2 sequences are MGHRA and YSYEKL. V lost 4 bases, J lost 5 bases, and 11 bases lay in between. CDR3 bases: TGCGCCAGCAGCCCTCTAAGAGGGGAGACCCAGTACTTC. Its translation: CASSPLRGETQYF.

This clonotype was counted ten times or more. The rearrangement joins TRBV7-6 to TRBJ2-1, with TRBD2 matching over 11 bases. Germline CDR1 SGHVS, CDR2 FNYEAQ. The CDR3 runs 16 residues. Germline trimming cut 5 bases from V and 4 bases from J; bases unmatched to any gene: 7. The CDR3 nucleotides read TGTGCCAGCAGCAAAACTAGCGGGAGCATATACAATGAGCAGTTCTTC. It encodes CASSKTSGSIYNEQFF.